The rows below give T cell receptor beta chains drawn from one sample of a study of blood T cell repertoires in COVID-19. This table comes from immunoSEQ multiplex PCR, and its TCRdb copy is limited to in-frame clones, with some not included. The sample lists fewer than 300,000 clones, about 89% occurring once. The material sequenced was PBMCs or T cells enriched from blood (not recorded which). The origin of the receptors is a man aged 40-55 years who had recovered from COVID-19. CDR3s include the opening cysteine and the closing phenylalanine or tryptophan. A D gene is named only where the DNA matches it firmly. Expanded clones get a size class; other rows say once, few or many, or leave the size out.

v_call: TRBV5-1
j_call: TRBJ1-5
d_call: NA
cdr3_length: 14
clone_size: NA
cdr3_aa: CASSLDSHNQPQHF
cdr3_nt: TGCGCCAGCAGCTTGGACAGCCACAATCAGCCCCAGCATTTT

v_call: TRBV6-5
j_call: TRBJ1-1
d_call: NA
cdr3_length: 12
clone_size: NA
cdr3_aa: CASSLRYTEAFF
cdr3_nt: TGTGCCAGCAGCCTCAGATACACTGAAGCTTTCTTT

v_call: TRBV6-4
j_call: TRBJ1-3
d_call: TRBD1
cdr3_length: 19
clone_size: NA
cdr3_aa: CASSVPGQGVLQSGNTIYF
cdr3_nt: TGTGCCAGCAGTGTTCCGGGACAGGGGGTTCTTCAGTCTGGAAACACCATATATTTT

v_call: TRBV18
j_call: TRBJ1-2
d_call: NA
cdr3_length: 12
clone_size: NA
cdr3_aa: CASSPPTDGYTF
cdr3_nt: TGTGCCAGCTCACCACCTACAGATGGCTACACCTTC

v_call: TRBV6-5
j_call: TRBJ2-2
d_call: NA
cdr3_length: 15
clone_size: NA
cdr3_aa: CASRAGRGNTGELFF
cdr3_nt: TGTGCCAGCAGGGCGGGCAGGGGGAACACCGGGGAGCTGTTTTTT

v_call: TRBV19
j_call: TRBJ1-6
d_call: NA
cdr3_length: 14
clone_size: NA
cdr3_aa: CASSLDLRDSPLHF
cdr3_nt: TGTGCCAGTTCCCTAGACCTACGGGATTCACCCCTCCACTTT

v_call: TRBV20-1
j_call: TRBJ2-7
d_call: TRBD2
cdr3_length: 11
clone_size: NA
cdr3_aa: CSAEAGYEQYF
cdr3_nt: TGCAGTGCCGAAGCGGGGTACGAGCAGTACTTC

v_call: TRBV28
j_call: TRBJ1-5
d_call: NA
cdr3_length: 16
clone_size: NA
cdr3_aa: CASSLGFERINQPQHF
cdr3_nt: TGTGCCAGCAGTTTAGGATTTGAGCGGATCAATCAGCCCCAGCATTTT

v_call: TRBV5-1
j_call: TRBJ1-6
d_call: NA
cdr3_length: 14
clone_size: NA
cdr3_aa: CASSPRVDNSPLHF
cdr3_nt: TGCGCCAGCAGCCCGAGGGTGGACAATTCACCCCTCCACTTT

v_call: TRBV29-1
j_call: TRBJ2-1
d_call: TRBD2
cdr3_length: 15
clone_size: NA
cdr3_aa: CSVEGTSGSVNEQFF
cdr3_nt: TGCAGCGTTGAAGGGACTAGCGGGAGCGTCAATGAGCAGTTCTTC

v_call: TRBV29-1
j_call: TRBJ2-7
d_call: NA
cdr3_length: 12
clone_size: few
cdr3_aa: CSVAGTTYEQYF
cdr3_nt: TGCAGCGTTGCCGGGACAACCTACGAGCAGTACTTC

v_call: TRBV5-1
j_call: TRBJ1-1
d_call: NA
cdr3_length: 15
clone_size: NA
cdr3_aa: CASSIQGVPATEAFF
cdr3_nt: TGCGCCAGCAGCATTCAAGGGGTGCCCGCGACTGAAGCTTTCTTT

v_call: TRBV27
j_call: TRBJ2-1
d_call: TRBD2
cdr3_length: 21
clone_size: NA
cdr3_aa: CASSLIRASGRTESSYNEQFF
cdr3_nt: TGTGCCAGCAGTTTGATTCGGGCTAGCGGGAGGACAGAAAGCTCCTACAATGAGCAGTTCTTC

v_call: TRBV28
j_call: TRBJ2-7
d_call: NA
cdr3_length: 14
clone_size: NA
cdr3_aa: CASSFRRDSYEQYF
cdr3_nt: TGTGCCAGCAGTTTCAGACGGGACTCCTACGAGCAGTACTTC

v_call: TRBV30
j_call: TRBJ1-4
d_call: NA
cdr3_length: 12
clone_size: NA
cdr3_aa: CAWSPSSGDLFF
cdr3_nt: TGTGCCTGGAGTCCATCGTCGGGAGACCTGTTTTTT

v_call: TRBV20-1
j_call: TRBJ1-5
d_call: TRBD1
cdr3_length: 16
clone_size: NA
cdr3_aa: CSASWRQGASNQPQHF
cdr3_nt: TGCAGTGCTAGTTGGCGGCAGGGGGCGAGCAATCAGCCCCAGCATTTT

v_call: TRBV3-1/TRBV3-2
j_call: TRBJ1-5
d_call: NA
cdr3_length: 15
clone_size: NA
cdr3_aa: CASSQEPGVNQPQHF
cdr3_nt: TGTGCCAGCAGCCAAGAGCCGGGGGTGAATCAGCCCCAGCATTTT

v_call: TRBV27
j_call: TRBJ1-6
d_call: NA
cdr3_length: 17
clone_size: NA
cdr3_aa: CASSLGEVSSYNSPLHF
cdr3_nt: TGTGCCAGCAGCCTAGGCGAGGTCAGCTCCTATAATTCACCCCTCCACTTT

v_call: TRBV12-5
j_call: TRBJ1-1
d_call: NA
cdr3_length: 14
clone_size: NA
cdr3_aa: CASGTDSLNTEAFF
cdr3_nt: TGTGCTAGTGGTACGGACAGCCTGAACACTGAAGCTTTCTTT

v_call: TRBV5-1
j_call: TRBJ1-1
d_call: NA
cdr3_length: 16
clone_size: NA
cdr3_aa: CASSLSGLGLNTEAFF
cdr3_nt: TGCGCCAGCAGCTTGTCAGGGCTCGGATTGAACACTGAAGCTTTCTTT

v_call: TRBV7-2
j_call: TRBJ2-7
d_call: TRBD2
cdr3_length: 16
clone_size: NA
cdr3_aa: CASSLRTSGSLGEQYF
cdr3_nt: TGTGCCAGCAGCCTGAGGACTAGCGGGAGCCTCGGCGAGCAGTACTTC

v_call: TRBV4-1
j_call: TRBJ1-5
d_call: NA
cdr3_length: 16
clone_size: once
cdr3_aa: CASSQVGGGSNQPQHF
cdr3_nt: TGCGCCAGCAGCCAAGTTGGGGGAGGGAGCAATCAGCCCCAGCATTTT

v_call: TRBV7-8
j_call: TRBJ2-5
d_call: NA
cdr3_length: 16
clone_size: NA
cdr3_aa: CASSLLRSAVDETQYF
cdr3_nt: TGTGCCAGCAGCTTATTGCGGAGTGCCGTAGACGAGACCCAGTACTTC

v_call: TRBV19
j_call: TRBJ1-4
d_call: TRBD1
cdr3_length: 15
clone_size: NA
cdr3_aa: CASSITGGTNEKLFF
cdr3_nt: TGTGCCAGTAGTATTACAGGGGGGACTAATGAAAAACTGTTTTTT

v_call: TRBV7-2
j_call: TRBJ2-3
d_call: TRBD2
cdr3_length: 19
clone_size: NA
cdr3_aa: CASSSPPLAGTHGTDTQYF
cdr3_nt: TGTGCCAGCAGCTCCCCCCCCCTAGCGGGGACCCACGGCACAGATACGCAGTATTTT

v_call: TRBV7-2
j_call: TRBJ2-3
d_call: TRBD2
cdr3_length: 15
clone_size: NA
cdr3_aa: CASSLQRGGLDTQYF
cdr3_nt: TGTGCCAGCAGCCTCCAGCGGGGGGGCTTAGATACGCAGTATTTT

v_call: TRBV7-3
j_call: TRBJ2-3
d_call: NA
cdr3_length: 15
clone_size: NA
cdr3_aa: CASSLTGTRADTQYF
cdr3_nt: TGTGCCAGCAGCTTAACAGGGACTCGCGCCGATACGCAGTATTTT

v_call: TRBV29-1
j_call: TRBJ2-1
d_call: NA
cdr3_length: 13
clone_size: NA
cdr3_aa: CSEGPSTGNEQFF
cdr3_nt: TGCAGCGAGGGACCCTCTACGGGCAATGAGCAGTTCTTC

v_call: TRBV28
j_call: TRBJ2-3
d_call: TRBD1
cdr3_length: 16
clone_size: NA
cdr3_aa: CASRRYGTGATDTQYF
cdr3_nt: TGTGCCAGCAGGAGGTACGGGACAGGGGCCACAGATACGCAGTATTTT

v_call: TRBV20-1
j_call: TRBJ2-1
d_call: TRBD2
cdr3_length: 15
clone_size: NA
cdr3_aa: CSASQWAGGPGEQFF
cdr3_nt: TGCAGTGCTAGTCAATGGGCGGGAGGGCCCGGTGAGCAGTTCTTC

v_call: TRBV9
j_call: TRBJ2-5
d_call: TRBD2
cdr3_length: 15
clone_size: NA
cdr3_aa: CASSVALAGEETQYF
cdr3_nt: TGTGCCAGCAGCGTAGCACTAGCGGGAGAAGAGACCCAGTACTTC

v_call: TRBV28
j_call: TRBJ2-1
d_call: TRBD1
cdr3_length: 15
clone_size: NA
cdr3_aa: CASSSPGQGAGEQFF
cdr3_nt: TGTGCCAGCAGTTCGCCGGGACAGGGGGCAGGTGAGCAGTTCTTC

v_call: TRBV18
j_call: TRBJ2-7
d_call: TRBD2
cdr3_length: 15
clone_size: NA
cdr3_aa: CASSPESGGAYEQYF
cdr3_nt: TGTGCCAGCTCACCTGAAAGTGGGGGGGCCTACGAGCAGTACTTC

v_call: TRBV7-6
j_call: TRBJ1-3
d_call: NA
cdr3_length: 16
clone_size: NA
cdr3_aa: CASSVTGGYTGNTIYF
cdr3_nt: TGTGCCAGCAGCGTGACAGGAGGTTATACTGGAAACACCATATATTTT

v_call: TRBV7-8
j_call: TRBJ2-7
d_call: NA
cdr3_length: 13
clone_size: NA
cdr3_aa: CASSLETGYEQYF
cdr3_nt: TGTGCCAGCAGCTTAGAAACAGGCTACGAGCAGTACTTC

v_call: TRBV9
j_call: TRBJ2-2
d_call: TRBD2
cdr3_length: 16
clone_size: NA
cdr3_aa: CASSVLAGFDGGELFF
cdr3_nt: TGTGCCAGCAGCGTACTAGCGGGATTTGATGGCGGGGAGCTGTTTTTT

v_call: TRBV6-6
j_call: TRBJ2-1
d_call: NA
cdr3_length: 15
clone_size: NA
cdr3_aa: CASSYTRTENNEQFF
cdr3_nt: TGTGCCAGCAGTTACACACGGACAGAGAACAATGAGCAGTTCTTC

v_call: TRBV5-6
j_call: TRBJ1-5
d_call: NA
cdr3_length: 17
clone_size: NA
cdr3_aa: CASSARLGGDSNQPQHF
cdr3_nt: TGTGCCAGCAGCGCGCGGCTGGGGGGGGATAGCAATCAGCCCCAGCATTTT

v_call: TRBV13
j_call: TRBJ2-7
d_call: NA
cdr3_length: 13
clone_size: few
cdr3_aa: CASSLGRGNEQYF
cdr3_nt: TGTGCCAGCAGCTTAGGCCGCGGGAACGAGCAGTACTTC

v_call: TRBV7-6
j_call: TRBJ2-1
d_call: NA
cdr3_length: 13
clone_size: once
cdr3_aa: CASSFGGDNEQFF
cdr3_nt: TGTGCCAGCAGCTTTGGAGGGGACAATGAGCAGTTCTTC

v_call: TRBV6-5
j_call: TRBJ1-2
d_call: NA
cdr3_length: 14
clone_size: NA
cdr3_aa: CASWEGRSNYGYTF
cdr3_nt: TGTGCCAGTTGGGAGGGGCGAAGTAACTATGGCTACACCTTC

v_call: TRBV6-5
j_call: TRBJ2-1
d_call: TRBD1
cdr3_length: 13
clone_size: NA
cdr3_aa: CASRLPGGNEQFF
cdr3_nt: TGTGCCAGCAGACTACCAGGGGGCAATGAGCAGTTCTTC

v_call: TRBV4-1
j_call: TRBJ1-4
d_call: NA
cdr3_length: 12
clone_size: NA
cdr3_aa: CASSQGLGKLFF
cdr3_nt: TGCGCCAGCAGCCAGGGACTAGGAAAACTGTTTTTT

v_call: TRBV11-1
j_call: TRBJ2-5
d_call: TRBD2
cdr3_length: 17
clone_size: NA
cdr3_aa: CASSLAVGGLVIATQYF
cdr3_nt: TGTGCCAGCAGCTTAGCTGTTGGGGGACTAGTCATAGCCACCCAGTACTTC

v_call: TRBV7-9
j_call: TRBJ1-2
d_call: NA
cdr3_length: 13
clone_size: NA
cdr3_aa: CASSPAPLYGYTF
cdr3_nt: TGTGCCAGCAGCCCCGCCCCGCTATATGGCTACACCTTC

v_call: TRBV7-9
j_call: TRBJ2-5
d_call: TRBD1
cdr3_length: 16
clone_size: once
cdr3_aa: CASSFDRVGHQETQYF
cdr3_nt: TGTGCCAGCAGCTTCGACAGGGTTGGTCACCAAGAGACCCAGTACTTC

v_call: TRBV3-1/TRBV3-2
j_call: TRBJ2-7
d_call: NA
cdr3_length: 17
clone_size: NA
cdr3_aa: CASSQGVGGALPYEQYF
cdr3_nt: TGTGCCAGCAGCCAAGGGGTCGGAGGGGCCCTTCCCTACGAGCAGTACTTC

v_call: TRBV5-1
j_call: TRBJ2-1
d_call: NA
cdr3_length: 15
clone_size: NA
cdr3_aa: CASSLGLLGQSEQFF
cdr3_nt: TGCGCCAGCAGCTTGGGACTTCTCGGTCAGAGTGAGCAGTTCTTC

v_call: TRBV2
j_call: TRBJ2-7
d_call: TRBD2
cdr3_length: 15
clone_size: NA
cdr3_aa: CASSPGLGRGNEQYF
cdr3_nt: TGTGCCAGCAGTCCGGGACTAGGTAGGGGAAACGAGCAGTACTTC

v_call: TRBV6-5
j_call: TRBJ2-2
d_call: TRBD1
cdr3_length: 16
clone_size: NA
cdr3_aa: CASSYDWDRVTGELFF
cdr3_nt: TGTGCCAGCAGTTACGACTGGGACAGGGTCACCGGGGAGCTGTTTTTT